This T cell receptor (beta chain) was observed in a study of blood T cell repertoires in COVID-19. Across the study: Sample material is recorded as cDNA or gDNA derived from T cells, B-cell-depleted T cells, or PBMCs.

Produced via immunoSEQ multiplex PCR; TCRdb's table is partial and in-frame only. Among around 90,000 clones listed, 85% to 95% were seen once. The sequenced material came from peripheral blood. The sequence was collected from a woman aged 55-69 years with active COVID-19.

The CDR3 loop is CASSEDRVVYNSPLHF. In nucleotides, the CDR3 is TGTGCCAGCAGTGAGGACAGGGTGGTCTATAATTCACCCCTCCACTTT. The V gene is TRBV6-1, the J gene TRBJ1-6; 8 nucleotides agree with TRBD1. Germline V gene sequence: CDR1 MNHNS, CDR2 SASEGT. Trimming removed 3 bases from V and 3 bases from J; junction bases left unmatched: 4. CDR3 length: 16 residues.